This TCR beta chain comes out of a study of beta chain features in type 1 diabetes. The germline V gene encodes CDR1 SGHTA and CDR2 FQGTGA. This CDR3 has 15 residues. V lost 7 bases and J lost 5; bases outside the gene matches: 9. Every isolated RNA sample was fully reverse transcribed, so sequencing captured expressed TCRB transcripts. Using immunoSEQ multiplex PCR, the repertoire was profiled, and TCRdb retains in-frame clones only, with some absent. The sample records 250,000 to 300,000 clones, under 8.5% being singletons. The study, taken as a whole, reports: Whether TCRB rearrangement is influenced by HLA type was left unresolved in this analysis. The study found that naive, central memory and Treg TCRB repertoires appeared more similar in patients than in healthy donors.

Comments on this clone: Its antigen is undetermined.

The receptor was isolated from a young woman in good health. The specimen sequenced was central memory CD4+ T cells from blood. The rearrangement links TRBV7-3 to TRBJ2-1; the match to TRBD1 covers 9 bases. Written as DNA, the CDR3 is TGTGCCAGCATCCCGGGGACAGGGAACCACAATGAGCAGTTCTTC. Amino acid sequence: CASIPGTGNHNEQFF.